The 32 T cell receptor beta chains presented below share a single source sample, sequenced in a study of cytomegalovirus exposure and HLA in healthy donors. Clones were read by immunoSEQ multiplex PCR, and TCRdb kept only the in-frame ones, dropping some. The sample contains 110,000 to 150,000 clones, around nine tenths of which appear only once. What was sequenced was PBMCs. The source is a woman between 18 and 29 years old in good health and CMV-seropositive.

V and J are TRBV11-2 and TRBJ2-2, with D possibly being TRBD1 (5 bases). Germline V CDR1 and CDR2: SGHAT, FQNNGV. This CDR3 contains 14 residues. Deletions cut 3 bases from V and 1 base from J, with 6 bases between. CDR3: CASSFDRNTGELFF. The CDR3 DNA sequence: TGTGCCAGCAGCTTCGACAGGAACACCGGGGAGCTGTTTTTT. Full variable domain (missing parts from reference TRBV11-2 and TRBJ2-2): EAGVAQSPRYKIIEKRQSVAFWCNPISGHATLYWYQQILGQGPKLLIQFQNNGVVDDSQLPKDRFSAERLKGVDSTLKIQPAKLEDSAVYLCASSFDRNTGELFFGEGSRLTVL.

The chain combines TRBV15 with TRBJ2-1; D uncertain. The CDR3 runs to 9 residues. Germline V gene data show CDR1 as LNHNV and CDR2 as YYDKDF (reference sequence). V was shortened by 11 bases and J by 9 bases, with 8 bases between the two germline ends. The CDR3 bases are TGTGCCCCCTCCAGTGAGCAGTTCTTC. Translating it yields CAPSSEQFF.

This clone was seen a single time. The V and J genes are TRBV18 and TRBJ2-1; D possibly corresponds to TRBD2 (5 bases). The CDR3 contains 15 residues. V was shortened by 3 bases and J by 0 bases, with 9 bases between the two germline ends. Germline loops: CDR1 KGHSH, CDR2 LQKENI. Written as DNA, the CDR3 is TGTGCCAGCTCACCGGGGAGTAGCTCCTACAATGAGCAGTTCTTC. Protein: CASSPGSSSYNEQFF. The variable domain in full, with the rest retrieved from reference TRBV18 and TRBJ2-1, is NAGVMQNPRHLVRRRGQEARLRCSPMKGHSHVYWYRQLPEEGLKFMVYLQKENIIDESGMPKERFSAEFPKEGPSILRIQQVVRGDSAAYFCASSPGSSSYNEQFFGPGTRLTVL.

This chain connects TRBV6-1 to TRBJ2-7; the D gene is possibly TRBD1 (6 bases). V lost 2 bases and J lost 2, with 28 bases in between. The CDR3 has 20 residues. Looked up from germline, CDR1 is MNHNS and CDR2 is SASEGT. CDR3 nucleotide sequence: TGTGCCAGCAGTGAAAACCCCGGGACAATCACCTTCTCGATCCCCTACGAGCAGTACTTC. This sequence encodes CASSENPGTITFSIPYEQYF.

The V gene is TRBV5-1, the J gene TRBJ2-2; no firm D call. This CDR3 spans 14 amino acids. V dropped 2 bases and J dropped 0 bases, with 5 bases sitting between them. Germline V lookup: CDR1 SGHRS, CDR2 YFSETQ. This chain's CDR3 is CASSFEPNTGELFF. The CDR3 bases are TGCGCCAGCAGCTTCGAGCCGAACACCGGGGAGCTGTTTTTT.

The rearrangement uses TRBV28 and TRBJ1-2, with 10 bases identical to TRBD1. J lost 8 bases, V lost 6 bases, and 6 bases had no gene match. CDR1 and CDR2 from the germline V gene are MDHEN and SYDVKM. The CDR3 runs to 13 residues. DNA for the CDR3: TGTGCCAGCAGACCGGGACAGGGGTTCGGCTACACCTTC. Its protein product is CASRPGQGFGYTF.

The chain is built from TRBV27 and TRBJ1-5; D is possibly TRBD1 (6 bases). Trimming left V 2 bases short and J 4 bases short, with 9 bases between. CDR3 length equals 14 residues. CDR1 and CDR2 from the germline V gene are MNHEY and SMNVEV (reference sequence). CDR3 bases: TGTGCCAGCAGTTTAGGTAGGGGGAATCAGCCCCAGCATTTT. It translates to CASSLGRGNQPQHF.

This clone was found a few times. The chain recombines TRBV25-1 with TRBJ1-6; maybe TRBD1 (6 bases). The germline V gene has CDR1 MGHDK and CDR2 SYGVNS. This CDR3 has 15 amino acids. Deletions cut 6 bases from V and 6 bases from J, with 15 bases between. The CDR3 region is CASRQRSQGNSPLHF. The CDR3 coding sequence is TGTGCCAGCAGGCAGAGATCACAGGGTAATTCACCCCTCCACTTT.

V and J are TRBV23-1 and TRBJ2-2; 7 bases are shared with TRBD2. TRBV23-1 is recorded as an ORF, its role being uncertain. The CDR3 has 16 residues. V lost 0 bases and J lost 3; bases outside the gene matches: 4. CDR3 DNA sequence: TGCGCCAGCAGTCAATCCTCGGGAGGTCACACCGGGGAGCTGTTTTTT. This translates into CASSQSSGGHTGELFF.

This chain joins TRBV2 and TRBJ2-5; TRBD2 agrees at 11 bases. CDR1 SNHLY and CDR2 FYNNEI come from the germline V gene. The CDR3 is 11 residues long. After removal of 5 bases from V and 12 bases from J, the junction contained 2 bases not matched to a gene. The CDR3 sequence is CASSSTSGKYF. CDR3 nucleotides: TGTGCCAGCAGTTCGACTAGCGGGAAGTACTTC.

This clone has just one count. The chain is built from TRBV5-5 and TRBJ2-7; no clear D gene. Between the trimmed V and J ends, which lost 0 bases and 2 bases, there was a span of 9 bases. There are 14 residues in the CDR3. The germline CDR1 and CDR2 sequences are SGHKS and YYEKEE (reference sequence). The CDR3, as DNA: TGTGCCAGCAGCTTGGTTTCTTTAACCTACGAGCAGTACTTC. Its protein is CASSLVSLTYEQYF.

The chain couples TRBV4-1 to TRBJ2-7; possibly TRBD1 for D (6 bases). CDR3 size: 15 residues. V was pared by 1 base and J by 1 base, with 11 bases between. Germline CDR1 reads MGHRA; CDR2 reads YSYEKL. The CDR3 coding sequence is TGCGCCAGCAGCCAAGGGACAGCTGATTCCTACGAGCAGTACTTC. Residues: CASSQGTADSYEQYF.

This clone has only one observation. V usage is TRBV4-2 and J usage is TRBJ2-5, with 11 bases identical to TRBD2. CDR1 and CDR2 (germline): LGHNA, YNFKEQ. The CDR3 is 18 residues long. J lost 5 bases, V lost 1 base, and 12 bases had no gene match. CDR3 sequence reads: CASSQGLNSGGEGETQYF. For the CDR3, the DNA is TGTGCCAGCAGCCAAGGCTTAAATAGCGGGGGGGAAGGGGAGACCCAGTACTTC.

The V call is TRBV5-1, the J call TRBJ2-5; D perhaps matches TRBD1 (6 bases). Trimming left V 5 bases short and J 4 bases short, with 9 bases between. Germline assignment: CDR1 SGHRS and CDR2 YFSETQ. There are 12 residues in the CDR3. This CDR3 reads CASRVGGETQYF. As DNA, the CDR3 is TGCGCCAGCAGGGTAGGGGGAGAGACCCAGTACTTC.

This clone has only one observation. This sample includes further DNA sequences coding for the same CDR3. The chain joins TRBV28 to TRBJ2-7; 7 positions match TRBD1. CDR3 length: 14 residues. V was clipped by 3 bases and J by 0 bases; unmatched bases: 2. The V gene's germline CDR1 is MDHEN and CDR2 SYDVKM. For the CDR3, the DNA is TGTGCCAGCAGTTTGCCAGGGGGCTCCTACGAGCAGTACTTC. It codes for CASSLPGGSYEQYF.

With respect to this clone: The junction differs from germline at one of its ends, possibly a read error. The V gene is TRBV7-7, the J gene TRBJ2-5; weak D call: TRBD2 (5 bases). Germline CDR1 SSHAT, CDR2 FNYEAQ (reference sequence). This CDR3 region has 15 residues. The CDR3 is CASSLDTSTSKTQYF. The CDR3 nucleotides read TGTGCTAGCAGCTTAGACACTAGTACCTCAAAGACCCAGTACTTC. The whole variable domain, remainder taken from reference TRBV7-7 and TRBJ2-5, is GAGVSQSPRYKVTKRGQDVTLRCDPISSHATLYWYQQALGQGPEFLTYFNYEAQPDKSGLPSDRFSAERPEGSISTLTIQRTEQRDSAMYRCASSLDTSTSKTQYFGPGTRLLVL.

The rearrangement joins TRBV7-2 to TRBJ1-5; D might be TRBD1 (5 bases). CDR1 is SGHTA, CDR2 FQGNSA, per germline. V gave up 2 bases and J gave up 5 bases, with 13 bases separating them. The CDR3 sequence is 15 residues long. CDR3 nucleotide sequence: TGTGCCAGCAGCTTACTTCCAGGGAGGGATCAGCCCCAGCATTTT. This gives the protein CASSLLPGRDQPQHF. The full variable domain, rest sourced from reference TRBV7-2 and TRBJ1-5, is GAGVSQSPSNKVTEKGKDVELRCDPISGHTALYWYRQSLGQGLEFLIYFQGNSAPDKSGLPSDRFSAERTGGSVSTLTIQRTQQEDSAVYLCASSLLPGRDQPQHFGDGTRLSIL.

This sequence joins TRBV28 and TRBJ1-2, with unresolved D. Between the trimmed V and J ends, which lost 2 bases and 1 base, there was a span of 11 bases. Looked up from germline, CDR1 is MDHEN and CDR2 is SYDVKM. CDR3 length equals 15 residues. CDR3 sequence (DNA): TGTGCCAGCAGTTTAACACAGTCCCTTAACTATGGCTACACCTTC. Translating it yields CASSLTQSLNYGYTF.

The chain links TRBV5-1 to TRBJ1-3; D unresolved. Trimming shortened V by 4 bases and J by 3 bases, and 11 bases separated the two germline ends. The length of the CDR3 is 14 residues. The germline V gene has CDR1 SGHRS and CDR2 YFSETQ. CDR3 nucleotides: TGCGCCAGCAGCGCGGGAGACTATGGAAACACCATATATTTT. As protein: CASSAGDYGNTIYF.

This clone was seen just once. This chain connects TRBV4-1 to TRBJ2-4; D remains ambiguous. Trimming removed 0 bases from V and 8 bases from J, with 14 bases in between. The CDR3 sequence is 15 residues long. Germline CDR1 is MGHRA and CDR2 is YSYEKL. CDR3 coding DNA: TGCGCCAGCAGCCAAGATATCGCGGTACGGGACATTCAGTACTTC. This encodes CASSQDIAVRDIQYF.

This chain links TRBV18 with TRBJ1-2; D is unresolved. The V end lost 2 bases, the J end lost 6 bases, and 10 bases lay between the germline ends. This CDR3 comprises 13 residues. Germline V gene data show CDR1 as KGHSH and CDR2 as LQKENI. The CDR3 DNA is TGTGCCAGCTCACCATCGTCAAGCCATGGCTACACCTTC. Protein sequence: CASSPSSSHGYTF.

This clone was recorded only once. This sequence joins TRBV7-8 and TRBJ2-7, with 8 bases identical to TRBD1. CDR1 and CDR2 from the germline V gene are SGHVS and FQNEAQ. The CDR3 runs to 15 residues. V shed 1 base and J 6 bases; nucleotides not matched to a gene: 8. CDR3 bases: TGTGCCAGCAGCTTAGTCAGGGGGCTGTCGGGCGAGCAGTACTTC. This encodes CASSLVRGLSGEQYF.

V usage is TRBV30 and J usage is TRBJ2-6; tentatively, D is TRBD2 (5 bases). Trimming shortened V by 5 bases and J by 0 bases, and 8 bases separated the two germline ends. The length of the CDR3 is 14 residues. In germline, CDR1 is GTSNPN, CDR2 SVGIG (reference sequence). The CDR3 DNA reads TGTGCCTGGGCTCGGGACTCTGGGGCCAACGTCCTGACTTTC. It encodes CAWARDSGANVLTF.

CDR3 amino acids: CASSFLAGEETQYF. CDR3 in DNA: TGCGCCAGCAGCTTTCTAGCGGGAGAAGAGACCCAGTACTTC. The chain recombines TRBV5-1 with TRBJ2-5; 10 bases fit TRBD2. The CDR3 has 14 amino acids. Trimming cost V 2 bases and J 3 bases; bases outside gene matches: 1. Germline values: CDR1 SGHRS, CDR2 YFSETQ.

CDR3 coding DNA: TGTGCCATCAGTGACGCTACCTACGAGCAGTACTTC. This encodes CAISDATYEQYF. The gene calls are TRBV10-3 and TRBJ2-7; D not resolved. This CDR3 region has 12 residues. V lost 3 bases to trimming and J lost 2 bases, with 5 bases between them. Per the germline V gene, CDR1 is ENHRY and CDR2 is SYGVKD.

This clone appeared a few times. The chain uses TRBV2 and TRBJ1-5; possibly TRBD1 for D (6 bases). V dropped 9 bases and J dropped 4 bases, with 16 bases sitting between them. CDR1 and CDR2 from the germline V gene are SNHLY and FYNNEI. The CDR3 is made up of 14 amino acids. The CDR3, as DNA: TGTGCCAGTAGGCAGGGGTTGTCTAATCAGCCCCAGCATTTT. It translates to CASRQGLSNQPQHF.

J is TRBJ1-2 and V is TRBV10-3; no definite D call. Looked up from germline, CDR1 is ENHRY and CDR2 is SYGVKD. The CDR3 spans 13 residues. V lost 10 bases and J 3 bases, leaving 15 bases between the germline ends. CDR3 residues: CATPAREDYGYTF. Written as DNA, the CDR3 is TGTGCCACCCCGGCTCGGGAGGACTATGGCTACACCTTC.

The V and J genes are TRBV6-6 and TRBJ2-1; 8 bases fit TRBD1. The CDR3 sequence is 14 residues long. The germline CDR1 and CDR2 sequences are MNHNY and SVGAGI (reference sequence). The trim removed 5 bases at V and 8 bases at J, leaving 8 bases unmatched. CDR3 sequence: CASSRTGSYDEQFF. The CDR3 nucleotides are TGTGCCAGCAGTCGGACAGGGAGTTATGATGAGCAGTTCTTC.

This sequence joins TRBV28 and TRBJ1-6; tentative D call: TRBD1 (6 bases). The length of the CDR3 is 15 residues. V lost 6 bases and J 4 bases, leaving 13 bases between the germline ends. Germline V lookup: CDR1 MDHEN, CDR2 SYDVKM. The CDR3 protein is CASRAVGQYNSPLHF. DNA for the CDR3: TGTGCCAGCAGAGCCGTAGGACAGTATAATTCACCCCTCCACTTT.

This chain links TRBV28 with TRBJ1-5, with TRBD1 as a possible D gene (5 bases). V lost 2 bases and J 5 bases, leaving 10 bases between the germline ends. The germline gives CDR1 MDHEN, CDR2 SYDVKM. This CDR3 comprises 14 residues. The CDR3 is CASSLRAGYQPQHF. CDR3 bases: TGTGCCAGCAGTTTAAGGGCAGGGTATCAGCCCCAGCATTTT.

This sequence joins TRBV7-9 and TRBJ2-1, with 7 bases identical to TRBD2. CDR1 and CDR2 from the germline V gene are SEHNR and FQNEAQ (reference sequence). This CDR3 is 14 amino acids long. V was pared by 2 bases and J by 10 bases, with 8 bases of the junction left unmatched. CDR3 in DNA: TGTGCCAGCAGCTTATCTACCCCCGGGGGGGAGCAGTTCTTC. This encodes CASSLSTPGGEQFF.

CDR3 sequence: CASSPGAPTYEQYF. In DNA form, the CDR3 reads TGTGCCAGCAGCCCCGGTGCCCCAACCTACGAGCAGTACTTC. This chain links TRBV7-2 with TRBJ2-7; D unclear. CDR1 and CDR2 (germline): SGHTA, FQGNSA. CDR3 length: 14 residues. Deletions cut 5 bases from V and 2 bases from J, with 13 bases between.